This note documents a single T cell receptor beta chain sequence. These data originate in a study of blood T cell repertoires in COVID-19. As for the study in general: Material from acute and convalescent COVID-19 was sourced from the United States, Italy and Spain. PBMCs, B-cell-depleted T cells, or T cells were the source of the cDNA or gDNA that made up the material.

Seattle patients were enrolled during active infection and followed longitudinally. Generated by immunoSEQ multiplex PCR, the TCRdb table keeps only in-frame clones and is missing some. The sample lists roughly 400,000 clones, more than 70% occurring once. V was cut by 7 bases and J by 6 bases, with 15 bases left in between. In germline, CDR1 is MNHEY, CDR2 SVGAGI. The CDR3 loop spans 13 amino acids. The chain has TRBV6-5 and TRBJ1-2; TRBD1 might be the D (5 bases). This TCR was recovered from a woman aged 55-70 years with COVID-19, enrolled during active disease. Material for sequencing was peripheral blood. CDR3: CASTGLRANGYTF. The CDR3 bases are TGTGCCAGCACCGGGCTCAGGGCTAATGGCTACACCTTC.